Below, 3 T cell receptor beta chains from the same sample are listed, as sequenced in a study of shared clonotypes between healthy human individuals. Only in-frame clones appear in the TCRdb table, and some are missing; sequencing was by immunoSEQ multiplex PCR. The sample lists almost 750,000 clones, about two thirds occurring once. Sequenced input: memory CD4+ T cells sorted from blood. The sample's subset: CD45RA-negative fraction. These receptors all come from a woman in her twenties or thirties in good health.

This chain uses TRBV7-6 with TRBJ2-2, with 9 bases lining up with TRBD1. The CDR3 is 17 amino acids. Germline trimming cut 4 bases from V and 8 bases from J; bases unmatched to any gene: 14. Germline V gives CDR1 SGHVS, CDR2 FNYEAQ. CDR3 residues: CASSSTPGGQGLGELFF. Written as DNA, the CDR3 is TGTGCCAGCAGCTCTACTCCCGGGGGACAGGGTTTAGGGGAGCTGTTTTTT.

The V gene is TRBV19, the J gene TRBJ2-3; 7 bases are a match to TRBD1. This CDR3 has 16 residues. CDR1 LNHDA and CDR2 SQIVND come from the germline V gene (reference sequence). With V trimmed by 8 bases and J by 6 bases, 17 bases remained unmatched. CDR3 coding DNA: TGTGCCAGTGGGCGAACGGGACAGATAAATTTTGATACGCAGTATTTT. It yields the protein CASGRTGQINFDTQYF.

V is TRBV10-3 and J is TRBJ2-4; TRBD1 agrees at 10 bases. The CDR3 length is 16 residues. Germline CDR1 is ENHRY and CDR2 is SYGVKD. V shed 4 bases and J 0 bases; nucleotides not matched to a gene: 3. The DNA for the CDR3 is TGTGCCATCAGTGGGGGACAGGGGTCAGCCAAAAACATTCAGTACTTC. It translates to CAISGGQGSAKNIQYF.